This T cell receptor beta chain was observed in a study of sequential checkpoint blockade in melanoma. Study background: Patients were randomized 1:1 to nivolumab-then-ipilimumab or ipilimumab-then-nivolumab first-line. TCRβ was sequenced from DNA of 91 pretreatment tumors. Matched biopsies came pretreatment and at week 13 for twenty-two patients.

V lost 4 bases and J lost 2, with 7 bases in between. Germline values: CDR1 MRHNA, CDR2 SNTAGT. CDR3 length: 13 amino acids. Described treatment: randomized to nivolumab then ipilimumab (arm A) or the reverse (arm B). Profiling relied on immunoSEQ multiplex PCR, and the TCRdb table lists in-frame clones only, not all of them. The sample lists around 10,000 clones; 28% were seen once. The study, taken as a whole, reports: Patients with week-13 increases in T-cell fraction and clonality benefited about 30 times more often.

Notes on this clone: Antigen unknown.

V is TRBV6-4 and J is TRBJ2-3; no firm D call. Sequencing used tumor tissue (inferred from file names), obtained from a patient given nivolumab and ipilimumab in sequence. This TCR was recovered from a human donor with melanoma. CDR3 sequence (DNA): TGTGCCAGCAGTGGGGCGGACACAGATACGCAGTATTTT. Its protein product is CASSGADTDTQYF.